Listed below are T cell receptor beta chains from one sample, sequenced in a study of memory CD8 T cells in hepatitis C reinfection. Sequencing was performed with immunoSEQ multiplex PCR; in TCRdb, only in-frame clones are kept and a portion is missing. This repertoire shows about 50,000 clones, approximately 89% found once; its top ten account for roughly 0.99%. The sample comprised naive CD8+ T cells sorted from blood. The receptors stem from a man between 18 and 29 years old with hepatitis C virus infection. Both conserved end residues are part of each CDR3. The order of the fields is D gene, V gene, clone size, J gene, CDR3 DNA, CDR3 protein. A D gene is named only where the DNA matches it firmly. The listing skips clone size in some rows; elsewhere it reads once, few, many or a size class.

d_gene: TRBD2
v_gene: TRBV28
abundance: -
j_gene: TRBJ2-7
CDR3nt: TGTGCCAGCAATTTAGCGGGAGGGGACTACGAGCAGTACTTC
CDR3aa: CASNLAGGDYEQYF

d_gene: -
v_gene: TRBV19
abundance: -
j_gene: TRBJ2-4
CDR3nt: TGTGCCAGTAGTATGAATGGGAGGACAACTAAACCCCACTTC
CDR3aa: CASSMNGRTTKPHF

d_gene: -
v_gene: TRBV7-2
abundance: -
j_gene: TRBJ2-1
CDR3nt: TGTGCCAGCAGCTTAGCTAGCGGCTGGGGCAATGAGCAGTTCTTC
CDR3aa: CASSLASGWGNEQFF

d_gene: -
v_gene: TRBV19
abundance: -
j_gene: TRBJ2-7
CDR3nt: TGTGCCAGTAGTCCCTCTCCGTTCTCCTACGAGCAGTACTTC
CDR3aa: CASSPSPFSYEQYF

d_gene: TRBD2
v_gene: TRBV4-1
abundance: -
j_gene: TRBJ2-1
CDR3nt: TGCGCCAGCAGTGGTCTAAGCGGGACCTACAATGAGCAGTTCTTC
CDR3aa: CASSGLSGTYNEQFF

d_gene: TRBD2
v_gene: TRBV7-8
abundance: -
j_gene: TRBJ2-7
CDR3nt: TGTGCCAGCAGCTTCGGGACTAGCGGGGTTTTTTACGAGCAGTACTTC
CDR3aa: CASSFGTSGVFYEQYF

d_gene: TRBD1
v_gene: TRBV27
abundance: -
j_gene: TRBJ2-7
CDR3nt: TGTGCCAGCAGTTCTGGGACAGGGAGCTCCTACGAGCAGTACTTC
CDR3aa: CASSSGTGSSYEQYF

d_gene: -
v_gene: TRBV28
abundance: -
j_gene: TRBJ2-7
CDR3nt: TGTGCCAGCAGAGCCCACGGGGAGTTCTACGAGCAGTACTTC
CDR3aa: CASRAHGEFYEQYF

d_gene: -
v_gene: TRBV7-3
abundance: -
j_gene: TRBJ2-1
CDR3nt: TGTGCCAGCAGCTTAAGTTCAGGGTTGGCCTACAATGAGCAGTTCTTC
CDR3aa: CASSLSSGLAYNEQFF

d_gene: -
v_gene: TRBV29-1
abundance: -
j_gene: TRBJ2-1
CDR3nt: TGCAGCGTTGAAGATCAGGGCGGGGAAAGGAATGAGCAGTTCTTC
CDR3aa: CSVEDQGGERNEQFF

d_gene: -
v_gene: TRBV5-1
abundance: few
j_gene: TRBJ2-6
CDR3nt: TGCGCCAGCAGCTTGGGGGGCGGTGGGGCCAACGTCCTGACTTTC
CDR3aa: CASSLGGGGANVLTF

d_gene: TRBD2
v_gene: TRBV5-4
abundance: -
j_gene: TRBJ2-3
CDR3nt: TGTGCCAGCAGCTTGGAAACTAGCGGGACAGATACGCAGTATTTT
CDR3aa: CASSLETSGTDTQYF

d_gene: -
v_gene: TRBV28
abundance: -
j_gene: TRBJ2-3
CDR3nt: TGTGCCAGCAGTTTGGAGTTTAGCTCTGCAGATACGCAGTATTTT
CDR3aa: CASSLEFSSADTQYF

d_gene: -
v_gene: TRBV4-1
abundance: -
j_gene: TRBJ1-5
CDR3nt: TGCGCCAGCAGCCAGGGGGGATTTAGCAATCAGCCCCAGCATTTT
CDR3aa: CASSQGGFSNQPQHF

d_gene: TRBD1
v_gene: TRBV5-4
abundance: -
j_gene: TRBJ2-7
CDR3nt: TGTGCCAGCAGCTTGGCAGACAGGGCTCCAAGCGAGCAGTACTTC
CDR3aa: CASSLADRAPSEQYF

d_gene: -
v_gene: TRBV10-2
abundance: -
j_gene: TRBJ1-6
CDR3nt: TGCGCCAGCAGTGAGTTCGAGACTGGATATGGTGCTTCACCCCTCCACTTT
CDR3aa: CASSEFETGYGASPLHF

d_gene: TRBD1
v_gene: TRBV5-4
abundance: -
j_gene: TRBJ1-2
CDR3nt: TGTGCCAGCAGATCCGGGACAGGGTACGACTACACCTTC
CDR3aa: CASRSGTGYDYTF

d_gene: -
v_gene: TRBV15
abundance: -
j_gene: TRBJ2-1
CDR3nt: TGTGCCACCAACGAGGGAATAAACAATGAGCAGTTCTTC
CDR3aa: CATNEGINNEQFF

d_gene: -
v_gene: TRBV4-1
abundance: once
j_gene: TRBJ2-5
CDR3nt: TGCGCCAGCAGCCAAGATGGGCCCCTCAAGATGACAGGCGTCCAAGAGACCCAGTACTTC
CDR3aa: CASSQDGPLKMTGVQETQYF

d_gene: TRBD2
v_gene: TRBV5-6
abundance: -
j_gene: TRBJ2-5
CDR3nt: TGTGCCAGCAGCTTAGGCGGGGGGCTGGAAGAGACCCAGTACTTC
CDR3aa: CASSLGGGLEETQYF

d_gene: TRBD1
v_gene: TRBV6-6
abundance: -
j_gene: TRBJ2-5
CDR3nt: TGTGCCAGCTTACAGGGGGCGATGGGGCAAGAGACCCAGTACTTC
CDR3aa: CASLQGAMGQETQYF

d_gene: -
v_gene: TRBV7-8
abundance: -
j_gene: TRBJ1-5
CDR3nt: TGTGCCAGCAGGGAGGGGGGGAGCAATCAGCCCCAGCATTTT
CDR3aa: CASREGGSNQPQHF

d_gene: TRBD2
v_gene: TRBV2
abundance: -
j_gene: TRBJ2-3
CDR3nt: TGTGCCAGCAGCGGGAGGGGATCAGATACGCAGTATTTT
CDR3aa: CASSGRGSDTQYF

d_gene: -
v_gene: TRBV7-6
abundance: few
j_gene: TRBJ1-1
CDR3nt: TGTGCCAGCAGCTTATCAGGCTCTGAAGCTTTCTTT
CDR3aa: CASSLSGSEAFF

d_gene: -
v_gene: TRBV27
abundance: -
j_gene: TRBJ2-7
CDR3nt: TGTGCCAGCAGTTGGGCGGGTGCGCGCCCCGAGCAGTACTTC
CDR3aa: CASSWAGARPEQYF

d_gene: -
v_gene: TRBV7-9
abundance: -
j_gene: TRBJ1-3
CDR3nt: TGTGCCAGCAGCCTACCCGACACGTCTTACTCTGGAAACACCATATATTTT
CDR3aa: CASSLPDTSYSGNTIYF

d_gene: TRBD2
v_gene: TRBV27
abundance: -
j_gene: TRBJ2-1
CDR3nt: TGTGCCAGCAGTCCACCTAGCGGGGGAGACAATGAGCAGTTCTTC
CDR3aa: CASSPPSGGDNEQFF

d_gene: -
v_gene: TRBV29-1
abundance: -
j_gene: TRBJ1-6
CDR3nt: TGCAGCGTATCGGGACCGGGGGACGGTTCACCCCTCCACTTT
CDR3aa: CSVSGPGDGSPLHF

d_gene: -
v_gene: TRBV7-8
abundance: -
j_gene: TRBJ2-7
CDR3nt: TGTGCCAGCAGCTTACCCGGACAAATCGACGAGCAGTACTTC
CDR3aa: CASSLPGQIDEQYF

d_gene: TRBD1
v_gene: TRBV28
abundance: -
j_gene: TRBJ2-2
CDR3nt: TGTGCCAGCCTTGACCCCGGACAGGGGAAGGCCGGGGAGCTGTTTTTT
CDR3aa: CASLDPGQGKAGELFF